The source of this TCR beta chain is a study of graft-versus-host responses after intestinal transplantation. Study summary: Anti-thymocyte globulin was used for induction in all recipients, who then took tacrolimus and steroids for approximately 3 years.

Some clones are missing from TCRdb's copy, which holds only in-frame ones; the method was immunoSEQ multiplex PCR. The repertoire has over 90,000 clones, more than 85% of them found once; the top ten carry under 0.55%. On this clone itself: What it recognizes is unknown.

CDR1 and CDR2 (germline): SGHDT, YYEEEE. The CDR3 is 16 amino acids. Trimming pared 0 bases from V and 1 base from J, leaving 13 bases between. This receptor was identified in a human donor who received an intestinal transplant. The material sequenced was unstimulated CD8+ T cells sorted from spleen or lymph node cells, taken before intestinal transplant. The V call is TRBV5-6, the J call TRBJ2-5; possible D gene TRBD1, 6 bases. CDR3 in DNA: TGTGCCAGCAGCTTGGTACAGGGCTCACGCCAAGAGACCCAGTACTTC. It specifies CASSLVQGSRQETQYF.